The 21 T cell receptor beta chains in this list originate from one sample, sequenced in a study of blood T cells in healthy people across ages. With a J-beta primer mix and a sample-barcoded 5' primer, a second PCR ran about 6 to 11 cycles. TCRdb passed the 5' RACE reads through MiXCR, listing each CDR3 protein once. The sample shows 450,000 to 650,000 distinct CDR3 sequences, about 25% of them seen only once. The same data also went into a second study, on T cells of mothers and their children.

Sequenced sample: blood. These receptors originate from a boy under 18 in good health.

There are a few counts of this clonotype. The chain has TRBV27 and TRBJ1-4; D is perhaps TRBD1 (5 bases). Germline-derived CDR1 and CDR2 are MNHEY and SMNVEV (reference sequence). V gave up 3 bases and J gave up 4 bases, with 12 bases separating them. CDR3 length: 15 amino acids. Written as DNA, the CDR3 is TGTGCCAGCAGTTTGATCGCAGGGATTAATGAAAAACTGTTTTTT. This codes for CASSLIAGINEKLFF.

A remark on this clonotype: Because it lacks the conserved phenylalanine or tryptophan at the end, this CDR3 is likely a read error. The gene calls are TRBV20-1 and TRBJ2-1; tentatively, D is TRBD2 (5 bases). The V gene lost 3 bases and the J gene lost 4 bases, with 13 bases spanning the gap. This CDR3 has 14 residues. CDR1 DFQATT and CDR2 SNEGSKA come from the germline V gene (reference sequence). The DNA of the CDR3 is TGCAGTGCTAGGGTTAGCGCCGTATACAATGAGCAGTTCCTC. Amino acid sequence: CSARVSAVYNEQFL.

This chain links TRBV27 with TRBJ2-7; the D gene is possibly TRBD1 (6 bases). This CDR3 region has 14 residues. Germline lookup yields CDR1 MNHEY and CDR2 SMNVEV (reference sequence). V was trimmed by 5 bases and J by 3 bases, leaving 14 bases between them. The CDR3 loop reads CASSPGQRGYEQYF. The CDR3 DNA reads TGTGCCAGCAGTCCTGGACAGAGGGGCTACGAGCAGTACTTC.

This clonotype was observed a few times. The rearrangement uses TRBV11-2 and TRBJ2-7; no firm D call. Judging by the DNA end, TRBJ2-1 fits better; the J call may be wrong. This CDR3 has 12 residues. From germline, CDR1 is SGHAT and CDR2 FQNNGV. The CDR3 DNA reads TGTGCCAGCAGCTGGACGGGTGATGAGCAGTTCTTC. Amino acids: CASSWTGDEQFF.

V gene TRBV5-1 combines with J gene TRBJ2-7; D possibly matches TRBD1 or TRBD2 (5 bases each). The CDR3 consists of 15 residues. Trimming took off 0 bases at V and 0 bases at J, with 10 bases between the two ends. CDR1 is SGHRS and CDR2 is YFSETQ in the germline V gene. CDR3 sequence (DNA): TGCGCCAGCAGCTTGGACGGGGCCCTCTCCTACGAGCAGTACTTC. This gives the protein CASSLDGALSYEQYF.

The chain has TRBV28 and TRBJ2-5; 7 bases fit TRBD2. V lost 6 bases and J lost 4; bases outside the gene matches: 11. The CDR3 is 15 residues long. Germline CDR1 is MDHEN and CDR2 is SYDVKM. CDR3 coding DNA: TGTGCCAGCAGGTTCGACGCGGGAGTACGAGAGACCCAGTACTTC. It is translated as CASRFDAGVRETQYF.

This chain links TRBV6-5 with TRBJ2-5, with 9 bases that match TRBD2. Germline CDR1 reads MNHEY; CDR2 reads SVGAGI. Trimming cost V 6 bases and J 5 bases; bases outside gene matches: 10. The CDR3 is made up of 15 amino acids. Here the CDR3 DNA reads TGTGCCAGCAGGATTATAGCGGGAGTATTTGAGACCCAGTACTTC. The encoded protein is CASRIIAGVFETQYF.

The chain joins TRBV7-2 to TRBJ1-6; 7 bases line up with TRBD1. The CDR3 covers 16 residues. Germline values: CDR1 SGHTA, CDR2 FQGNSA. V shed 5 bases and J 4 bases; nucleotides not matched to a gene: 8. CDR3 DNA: TGTGCCAGCAGCAAGGACAGGAGCCTTTATAATTCACCCCTCCACTTT. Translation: CASSKDRSLYNSPLHF.

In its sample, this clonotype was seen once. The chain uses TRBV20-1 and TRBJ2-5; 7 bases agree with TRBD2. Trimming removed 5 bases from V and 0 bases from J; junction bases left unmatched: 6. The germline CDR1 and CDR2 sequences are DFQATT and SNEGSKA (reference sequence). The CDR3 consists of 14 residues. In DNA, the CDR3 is TGCAGTGCTGACGGGACTACGTACCAAGAGACCCAGTACTTC. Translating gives CSADGTTYQETQYF.

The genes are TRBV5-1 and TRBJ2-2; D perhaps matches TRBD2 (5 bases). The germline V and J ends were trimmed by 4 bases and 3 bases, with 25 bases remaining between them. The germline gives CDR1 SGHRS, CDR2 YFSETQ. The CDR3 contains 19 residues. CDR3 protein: CASSNRTGYIPRYTGELFF. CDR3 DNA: TGCGCCAGCAGCAACCGGACGGGGTATATCCCGCGGTACACCGGGGAGCTGTTTTTT.

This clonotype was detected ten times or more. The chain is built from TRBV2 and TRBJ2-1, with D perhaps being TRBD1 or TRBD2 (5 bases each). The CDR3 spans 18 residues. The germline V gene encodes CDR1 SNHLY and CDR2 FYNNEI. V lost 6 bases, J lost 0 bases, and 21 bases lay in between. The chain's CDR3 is CASRERGPGTPSYNEQFF. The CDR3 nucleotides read TGTGCCAGCAGAGAACGGGGCCCGGGGACCCCCTCCTACAATGAGCAGTTCTTC.

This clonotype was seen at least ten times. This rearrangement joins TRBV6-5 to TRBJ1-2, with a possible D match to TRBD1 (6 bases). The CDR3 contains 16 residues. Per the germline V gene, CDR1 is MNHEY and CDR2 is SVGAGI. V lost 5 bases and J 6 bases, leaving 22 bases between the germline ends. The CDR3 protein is CASSLLGTGTHDGYTF. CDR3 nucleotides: TGTGCCAGCAGTCTACTAGGGACCGGGACACATGATGGCTACACCTTC.

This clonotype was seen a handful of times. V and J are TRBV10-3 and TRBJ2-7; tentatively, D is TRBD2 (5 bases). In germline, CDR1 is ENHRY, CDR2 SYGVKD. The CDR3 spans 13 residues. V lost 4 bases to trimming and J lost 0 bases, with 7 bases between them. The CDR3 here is CAISGGNSYEQYF. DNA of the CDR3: TGTGCCATCAGTGGAGGGAACTCCTACGAGCAGTACTTC.

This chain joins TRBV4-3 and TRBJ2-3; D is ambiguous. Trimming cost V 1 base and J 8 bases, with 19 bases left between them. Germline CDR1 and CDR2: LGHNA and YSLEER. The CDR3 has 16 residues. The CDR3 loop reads CASSQVRRMSISTQYF. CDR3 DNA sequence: TGCGCCAGCAGCCAAGTTCGTAGGATGAGCATCTCTACGCAGTATTTT.

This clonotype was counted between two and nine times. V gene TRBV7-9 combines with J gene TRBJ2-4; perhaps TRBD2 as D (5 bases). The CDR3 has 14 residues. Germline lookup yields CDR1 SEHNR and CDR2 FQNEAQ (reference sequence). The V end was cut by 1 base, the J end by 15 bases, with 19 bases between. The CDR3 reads CASSLVPGSLLMYF. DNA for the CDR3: TGTGCCAGCAGCTTAGTTCCGGGAAGTTTACTTATGTACTTC.

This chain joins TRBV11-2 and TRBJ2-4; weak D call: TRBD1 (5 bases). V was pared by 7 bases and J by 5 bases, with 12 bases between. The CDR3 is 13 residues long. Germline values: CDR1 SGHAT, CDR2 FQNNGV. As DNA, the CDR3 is TGTGCCAGCAAGACAGCGTTGCAAAACATTCAGTACTTC. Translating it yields CASKTALQNIQYF. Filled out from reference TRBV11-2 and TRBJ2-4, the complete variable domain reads EAGVAQSPRYKIIEKRQSVAFWCNPISGHATLYWYQQILGQGPKLLIQFQNNGVVDDSQLPKDRFSAERLKGVDSTLKIQPAKLEDSAVYLCASKTALQNIQYFGAGTRLSVL.

The CDR3 sequence: CASSNRGTGNQPQHF. In DNA form, the CDR3 reads TGTGCCAGCAGCAACAGGGGGACGGGCAATCAGCCCCAGCATTTT. The J gene is TRBJ1-5, the V gene TRBV28; 8 nucleotides agree with TRBD1. CDR3 size: 15 residues. Germline CDR1 and CDR2: MDHEN and SYDVKM. J was trimmed by 2 bases and V by 6 bases; bases with no gene match: 6.

The CDR3 nucleotides are TGTGCCAGCATCCCAAACCCGGGACTAGCGGGGGGGTCAATCCTCAATGAGCAGTTCTTC. It specifies CASIPNPGLAGGSILNEQFF. The genes are TRBV27 and TRBJ2-1; 16 bases fit TRBD2. CDR3 size: 20 residues. Germline loops: CDR1 MNHEY, CDR2 SMNVEV (reference sequence). Trimming cost V 7 bases and J 6 bases; bases outside gene matches: 18.

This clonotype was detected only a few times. Here the CDR3 DNA reads TGTGCCAGCAGTGAAGGGTTAGAGCTGTTTTTT. It translates to CASSEGLELFF. The chain recombines TRBV28 with TRBJ1-4, with D hard to call. The CDR3 length is 11 residues. Germline V gene data show CDR1 as MDHEN and CDR2 as SYDVKM. Trimming removed 5 bases from V and 14 bases from J, with 12 bases in between.

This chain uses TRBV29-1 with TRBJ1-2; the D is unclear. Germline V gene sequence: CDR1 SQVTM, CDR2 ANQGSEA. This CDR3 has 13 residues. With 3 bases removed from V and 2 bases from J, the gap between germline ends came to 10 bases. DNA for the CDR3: TGCAGCGTTGAGGCCAGGTACAACTATGGCTACACCTTC. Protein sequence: CSVEARYNYGYTF.

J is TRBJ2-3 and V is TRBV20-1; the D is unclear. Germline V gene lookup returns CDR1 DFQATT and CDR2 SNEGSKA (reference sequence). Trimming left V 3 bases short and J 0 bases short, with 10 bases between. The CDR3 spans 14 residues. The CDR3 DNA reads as TGCAGTGCTAGTGAATCAACTAGCACAGATACGCAGTATTTT. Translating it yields CSASESTSTDTQYF.